This T cell receptor beta chain stems from a study of identifying expanded T cells in peripheral blood. Here immunoSEQ multiplex PCR was the method, and the copy in TCRdb shows in-frame clones only, minus some. The data hold roughly 100,000 clones, with more than 70% observed a single time. During the collection period, no donor immune events like infections were recorded. The CDR3 extends over 16 amino acids. V shed 5 bases and J 6 bases; nucleotides not matched to a gene: 6. Germline-derived CDR1 and CDR2 are SEHNR and FQNEAQ (reference sequence). Study-wide results and limits: Variance in clone template counts between approximately two-week samples significantly increased with total template count across all healthy donors. Differentially abundant clones: 1 to 1.5 between replicates, about 15 at approximately two weeks, more than 18 at four.

This clone was detected only once. Its antigen is undetermined. The receptor was derived from a person aged 18-70 years in good health. The specimen sequenced was blood. The chain combines TRBV7-9 with TRBJ2-1, with TRBD2 matching 14 bases. CDR3 DNA: TGTGCCAGCAGCCCGTTGGGGACTAGCGGGGGCAATGAGCAGTTCTTC. Translating it yields CASSPLGTSGGNEQFF.